This TCR beta chain appears in the sequencing data of a study of molecular identifiers for immune sequencing clone quantification. The CDR3 sequence is 13 residues long. Germline-derived CDR1 and CDR2 are SGHDT and YYEEEE. Trimming cost V 4 bases and J 4 bases; bases outside gene matches: 3. This clonotype was seen a few times. TCRdb ran MiXCR on the PCR reads and lists one entry per CDR3 protein. Among about 510,000 distinct CDR3 sequences listed, around 23% were seen once. The sample was naive CD8+ T cells from blood, with Jurkat cell RNA spiked in. As for subset: FACS-sorted CD8+CD4-CCR7+CD45RA+ naive T cells. The J gene is TRBJ2-7, the V gene TRBV5-6, with 9 bases that match TRBD2. This receptor was obtained from a human donor in good health. Some libraries in this study had Jurkat cell RNA spiked in. CDR3 sequence: CASSPTSGYEQYF. The CDR3 bases are TGTGCCAGCAGCCCGACTAGCGGATACGAGCAGTACTTC.